A selection of T cell receptor beta chains follows, all from one sample in a study of molecular identifiers for immune sequencing clone quantification. TCRdb itself ran the PCR reads through MiXCR, one entry per CDR3 protein. The table lists under 800,000 distinct CDR3 sequences, roughly 23% of them singletons. The specimen was naive CD8+ T cells from blood, with Jurkat cell RNA spiked in. Receptors were obtained from a human donor in good health. Some libraries in this study had Jurkat cell RNA spiked in. The CDR3 runs from the conserved cysteine through the conserved F or W. The order of the fields is clone size, D gene, J gene, V gene, CDR3 protein, CDR3 DNA. The D gene is left open where the match is weak. Not every row has a clone size; where given, it reads once, few, many or a size class.

>-|TRBD2|TRBJ2-7|TRBV4-1
CASSAGLVGANYEQYF
TGCGCCAGCAGCGCAGGACTAGTCGGGGCGAACTACGAGCAGTACTTC
>few|TRBD2|TRBJ2-7|TRBV7-9
CASSDSGTYPYEQYF
TGTGCCAGCAGCGATAGCGGGACCTATCCCTACGAGCAGTACTTC
>few|TRBD1|TRBJ1-6|TRBV5-6
CASSRRTGGSNSPLHF
TGTGCCAGCAGCCGGAGGACAGGGGGTAGTAATTCACCCCTCCACTTT
>few|TRBD1|TRBJ2-7|TRBV28
CASSSIRTGTTYEQYF
TGTGCCAGCAGTTCTATAAGGACAGGGACCACCTACGAGCAGTACTTC
>many|-|TRBJ2-3|TRBV5-1
CASSLDPAWTDTQYF
TGCGCCAGCAGCTTGGACCCGGCCTGGACAGATACGCAGTATTTT
>-|TRBD2|TRBJ2-7|TRBV29-1
CSVRSGGGYEQYF
TGCAGCGTTAGAAGTGGGGGGGGCTACGAGCAGTACTTC
>many|-|TRBJ2-5|TRBV7-9
CASSPGPGSETQYF
TGTGCCAGCAGCCCGGGACCTGGAAGCGAGACCCAGTACTTC
>few|-|TRBJ2-1|TRBV7-9
CASSLAAQEQFF
TGTGCCAGCAGCTTAGCTGCACAGGAGCAGTTCTTC
>-|TRBD2|TRBJ2-7|TRBV3-1
CASSQDRLAAHLEQYF
TGTGCCAGCAGCCAAGACAGACTAGCGGCCCACCTGGAGCAGTACTTC
>many|-|TRBJ2-1|TRBV7-6
CASGPEDSYNEQFF
TGTGCCAGCGGACCGGAGGACTCCTACAATGAGCAGTTCTTC
>-|-|TRBJ1-1|TRBV27
CASHGESVSTEAFF
TGTGCCAGCCACGGGGAGTCTGTGAGCACTGAAGCTTTCTTT
>few|-|TRBJ1-1|TRBV30
CAWIEWGAVEAFF
TGTGCCTGGATTGAGTGGGGGGCAGTGGAGGCTTTCTTT
>many|-|TRBJ2-3|TRBV3-1
CASSPTVSQGQSQYF
TGTGCCAGCAGCCCTACGGTCTCTCAGGGTCAGTCGCAGTATTTT
>many|-|TRBJ2-3|TRBV6-1
CASRTDNTGGTDTQYF
TGTGCCAGCAGAACCGACAACACCGGAGGCACAGATACGCAGTATTTT
>many|-|TRBJ2-3|TRBV4-1
CASSQFGRGKDTQYF
TGCGCCAGCAGCCAATTCGGACGGGGGAAAGATACGCAGTATTTT
>-|TRBD1|TRBJ2-7|TRBV11-2
CASSWDRGAYEQYF
TGTGCCAGCAGCTGGGACAGGGGCGCCTACGAGCAGTACTTC
>many|-|TRBJ1-5|TRBV12-3/TRBV12-4
CASSLAGRPQHF
TGTGCCAGCAGTTTAGCTGGGCGGCCCCAGCATTTT
>-|-|TRBJ2-7|TRBV9
CASSVGGSPSYEQYF
TGTGCCAGCAGCGTAGGGGGGTCCCCCTCCTACGAGCAGTACTTC
>few|-|TRBJ1-4|TRBV28
CASSLIERDKLFF
TGTGCCAGCAGTTTAATCGAAAGGGACAAACTGTTTTTT
>few|-|TRBJ2-7|TRBV18
CASSPLGSSYEQYF
TGTGCCAGCTCACCATTGGGGAGCTCCTACGAGCAGTACTTC
>many|-|TRBJ2-5|TRBV6-5
CASSFGQFATETQYF
TGTGCCAGCAGTTTCGGACAGTTCGCCACAGAGACCCAGTACTTC
>few|-|TRBJ2-1|TRBV9
CASSVSGGAYDEQFF
TGTGCCAGCAGCGTGTCCGGCGGGGCCTACGATGAGCAGTTCTTC
>many|TRBD1|TRBJ2-7|TRBV15
CATSRITGVKNEQYF
TGTGCCACCAGCAGAATAACAGGGGTGAAGAACGAGCAGTACTTC
>many|TRBD1|TRBJ2-3|TRBV5-6
CASSLSSRTGSTDTQYF
TGTGCCAGCAGCTTGAGTTCCCGGACAGGAAGCACAGATACGCAGTATTTT
>many|-|TRBJ2-1|TRBV30
CAWSVGGGRQDSYNEQFF
TGTGCCTGGAGTGTAGGGGGGGGCAGACAAGACTCCTACAATGAGCAGTTCTTC
>few|-|TRBJ1-2|TRBV9
CASSDSLNQALYGYTF
TGTGCCAGCAGCGATTCCCTCAATCAAGCCCTCTATGGCTACACCTTC
>-|-|TRBJ1-4|TRBV19
CASSISRIATNERLFF
TGTGCCAGTAGTATCTCACGGATTGCAACTAATGAAAGACTGTTTTTT
>few|-|TRBJ2-1|TRBV6-6
CASQKEGAGIEQFF
TGTGCCAGTCAGAAGGAGGGGGCCGGGATTGAGCAGTTCTTC
>many|-|TRBJ1-1|TRBV29-1
CSVVLWGGRDTEAFF
TGCAGCGTTGTGCTGTGGGGGGGTAGGGACACTGAAGCTTTCTTT
>few|-|TRBJ2-3|TRBV11-2
CASSLHQWSSDTQYF
TGTGCCAGCAGCCTACACCAATGGAGTTCAGATACGCAGTATTTT
>once|TRBD1|TRBJ1-1|TRBV19
CASTMNRGWTEAFF
TGTGCCAGTACCATGAACAGGGGTTGGACTGAAGCTTTCTTT
>many|-|TRBJ1-5|TRBV6-1
CASSEADYSNQPQHF
TGTGCCAGCAGTGAAGCGGATTATAGCAATCAGCCCCAGCATTTT
>many|TRBD1|TRBJ2-5|TRBV28
CASSFRPGTDQETQYF
TGTGCCAGCAGTTTCAGACCCGGGACAGACCAAGAGACCCAGTACTTC
>-|-|TRBJ2-2|TRBV30
CAWSEFNTGELFF
TGTGCCTGGAGTGAATTCAACACCGGGGAGCTGTTTTTT
>few|-|TRBJ2-1|TRBV5-6
CASTLFATAVYNEQFF
TGTGCCAGCACCCTTTTCGCGACCGCAGTTTACAATGAGCAGTTCTTC
>-|TRBD2|TRBJ2-2|TRBV12-3/TRBV12-4
CASSQLAIDTGELFF
TGTGCCAGCAGTCAACTAGCGATCGACACCGGGGAGCTGTTTTTT
>many|-|TRBJ2-3|TRBV7-2
CASSLGGVRRRDTQYF
TGTGCCAGCAGCTTAGGGGGCGTCCGTCGGAGAGATACGCAGTATTTT
>few|TRBD1|TRBJ1-2|TRBV4-1
CASSQDSGQDHGYTF
TGCGCCAGCAGCCAAGATTCCGGACAGGACCATGGCTACACCTTC
>many|-|TRBJ2-7|TRBV7-9
CASSGGGKPSYEQYF
TGTGCCAGCAGCGGTGGGGGGAAGCCCTCCTACGAGCAGTACTTC
>-|-|TRBJ2-5|TRBV11-2
CASSLSMETQYF
TGTGCCAGCAGCTTAAGTATGGAGACCCAGTACTTC
>-|TRBD1|TRBJ2-2|TRBV7-2
CASSSLDRGFSGELLF
TGTGCCAGCAGCTCGCTGGACAGGGGGTTTTCCGGGGAGCTGTTATTT
>many|-|TRBJ2-5|TRBV10-3
CAISESVETQYF
TGTGCCATCAGTGAGTCGGTAGAGACCCAGTACTTC
>-|-|TRBJ2-5|TRBV7-9
CASSLSRPTREETQYF
TGTGCCAGCAGCTTGTCTAGACCAACACGGGAAGAGACCCAGTACTTC
>-|-|TRBJ2-2|TRBV12-3/TRBV12-4
CASSSQGGWSGELFF
TGTGCCAGCAGCTCCCAGGGGGGTTGGTCCGGGGAGCTGTTTTTT
>-|TRBD2|TRBJ2-1|TRBV4-1
CASSQVLAGVRGEQFF
TGCGCCAGCAGCCAAGTACTAGCGGGAGTACGGGGTGAGCAGTTCTTC